The text below deals with one TCR beta chain. Germline is not matched at one junction end, which may reflect a read error. A primer in the constant region served to generate TCR beta cDNA from 450 to 600 ng of total RNA. Researchers made the TCR beta libraries by running three nested multiplex PCR rounds with slightly modified ARM-PCR. Primers for the first two PCR rounds were TRBV1-TRBV30 forward primers and a C-beta reverse primer (approximately 10 cycles per round). MiXCR, applied by TCRdb to the multiplex PCR reads, yields one record per CDR3 protein. In the table there are roughly 80,000 distinct CDR3 sequences, about three quarters of which are singletons. Taking about 20-31 mg of unsorted bulk tissue, the authors co-extracted RNA and DNA. Patients were treatment-naive with chronic HBV infection. This sample was included in a study of tumor-infiltrating lymphocytes in primary liver carcinoma. Study at large: Patients, male and female, were 30 to 69 years old.

Per germline, CDR1 SGHNT and CDR2 YYREEE (reference sequence). This CDR3 region has 16 residues. The clonotype was recovered from a man in his forties with primary liver carcinoma and hepatitis B virus infection. The chain employs TRBV5-4 and TRBJ2-2, with a weak D call TRBD2 (6 bases). Material for sequencing was tumor-adjacent normal liver tissue. In DNA, the CDR3 is TGTGCCAGCAGCCCTGATGGCGGGGTGAACACCGGGGAGCTGTTATTC. Protein product: CASSPDGGVNTGELLF.